The present TCR beta chain was sequenced within a study of breast tumors, draining lymph nodes, adjacent tissues. Study conclusions and caveats: Tumor TCR diversity was below lymph nodes but above nontumor tissue. Luminal-like breast cancer showed significantly higher tumor–nontumor repertoire similarity than basal-like.

Breast cancer patients provided tissue from their axillary draining lymph nodes. About this clonotype: Antigen unknown.

MiXCR, run by TCRdb on the multiplex PCR reads, gives a single entry per CDR3 protein. The sample lists approximately 190,000 distinct CDR3 sequences, around a third occurring once. Germline V gene data show CDR1 as SGDLS and CDR2 as YYNGEE. The V and J ends lost 8 bases and 7 bases, in that order; junction bases with no gene match: 11. The CDR3 contains 14 residues. This sequence originates from a female donor with breast cancer. Some clones in this sample may be carry-over from other donors' samples. What was sequenced was axillary lymph node tissue. This sequence joins TRBV9 and TRBJ1-2; 10 positions agree with TRBD1. CDR3 loop: CASSTGTGDRGYTF. The CDR3 DNA follows: TGTGCCAGTAGCACCGGGACAGGGGATCGTGGCTACACCTTC.